Reported below is one T cell receptor beta chain. In the authors' methods: Amplification of reference gene primers provided the estimated nucleated cell counts. TCRdb's copy holds only in-frame clones and misses some; the assay was immunoSEQ multiplex PCR. Clone size and V and J calls were adopted from that table, with D and trimming inferred from the DNA. This table has under 100,000 clones, 85% to 90% appearing once. The data were obtained in a study of blood T cell repertoires in COVID-19. Overall study context: Samples taken during acute and convalescent COVID-19 were collected in the United States, Italy and Spain. T cells, B-cell-depleted T cells, or PBMCs provided the cDNA or gDNA that served as material.

CDR3 length: 14 amino acids. The trim removed 4 bases at V and 8 bases at J, leaving 3 bases unmatched. The germline V gene encodes CDR1 WNHNN and CDR2 SYGVQD (reference sequence). The chain is built from TRBV10-1 and TRBJ2-1, with 12 positions matching TRBD2. Sequencing was performed on peripheral blood. The TCR sequence derives from a human donor in a cohort sampled during active COVID-19. The DNA of the CDR3 is TGCGCCAGCAGTGTGCGACTAGCGGGAGATGAGCAGTTCTTC. It is translated as CASSVRLAGDEQFF.